This T cell receptor delta chain was sequenced for a study of gamma-delta T cells after stem cell transplantation. The length of the CDR3 is 14 residues. Trimming shortened V by 6 bases and J by 3 bases, and 16 bases separated the two germline ends. Germline V gene lookup returns CDR1 GEAIGNYY and CDR2 EKD. TCRdb reapplied CATT to the RT-PCR reads. The table lists over 2,500 delta-chain clones, 1.9% of them singletons. This clone is medium-sized by share. The chain carries TRDV2 and TRDJ1, with D tentatively TRDD3 (6 bases). The sequenced sample was gamma-delta T cells. The source of this sequence is a human donor. It is not recorded whose cells these are; they may come from a transplant donor. CDR3 residues: CACSSLGNADKLIF. CDR3 nucleotides: TGTGCCTGTTCCTCACTGGGTAATGCCGATAAACTCATCTTT.